The rows below give T cell receptor beta chains drawn from one sample of a study of blood T cell repertoires in COVID-19. TCRdb keeps only in-frame clones here, not all; method: immunoSEQ multiplex PCR. This table holds roughly 150,000 clones, 88% found once. The specimen was peripheral blood. The origin of the receptors is a man aged 45-65 years who had recovered from COVID-19. Each CDR3 is given with its conserved first and last residue. A D gene is named only where the DNA matches it firmly.

d_gene: NA
v_gene: TRBV18
j_gene: TRBJ1-1
CDR3aa: CASSLRGGEAFF
CDR3nt: TGTGCCAGCTCCCTCCGGGGGGGTGAAGCTTTCTTT

d_gene: TRBD1
v_gene: TRBV7-9
j_gene: TRBJ2-7
CDR3aa: CASSPRGTGGYEQYF
CDR3nt: TGTGCCAGCAGCCCCCGAGGGACAGGGGGCTACGAGCAGTACTTC

d_gene: TRBD1
v_gene: TRBV18
j_gene: TRBJ1-1
CDR3aa: CASSRDRGGMNTEAFF
CDR3nt: TGTGCCAGCTCGAGAGACAGGGGCGGGATGAACACTGAAGCTTTCTTT

d_gene: NA
v_gene: TRBV19
j_gene: TRBJ2-7
CDR3aa: CASSNLGQIHEQYF
CDR3nt: TGTGCCAGTAGTAATTTGGGGCAGATCCACGAGCAGTACTTC

d_gene: TRBD2
v_gene: TRBV7-6
j_gene: TRBJ2-2
CDR3aa: CASSSSGGNTGELFF
CDR3nt: TGTGCCAGCAGCTCTAGCGGGGGAAACACCGGGGAGCTGTTTTTT

d_gene: NA
v_gene: TRBV7-2
j_gene: TRBJ2-7
CDR3aa: CASSKDRTRYEQYF
CDR3nt: TGTGCCAGCAGCAAAGACAGGACGCGGTACGAGCAGTACTTC

d_gene: TRBD1
v_gene: TRBV2
j_gene: TRBJ2-7
CDR3aa: CASSGTGVGEQYF
CDR3nt: TGTGCCAGCAGTGGGACAGGGGTTGGCGAGCAGTACTTC

d_gene: TRBD1
v_gene: TRBV29-1
j_gene: TRBJ2-1
CDR3aa: CSVQGAEQFF
CDR3nt: TGCAGCGTTCAGGGGGCGGAGCAGTTCTTC

d_gene: TRBD2
v_gene: TRBV5-8
j_gene: TRBJ2-5
CDR3aa: CASSLALEGGETQYF
CDR3nt: TGTGCCAGCAGCTTGGCCTTGGAGGGAGGGGAGACCCAGTACTTC

d_gene: NA
v_gene: TRBV9
j_gene: TRBJ1-3
CDR3aa: CASSVADSLNTIYF
CDR3nt: TGTGCCAGCAGCGTAGCCGACAGCTTGAACACCATATATTTT

d_gene: NA
v_gene: TRBV20-1
j_gene: TRBJ1-1
CDR3aa: CSASLGMTNTEAFF
CDR3nt: TGCAGTGCTAGTCTAGGCATGACGAACACTGAAGCTTTCTTT

d_gene: NA
v_gene: TRBV6-1
j_gene: TRBJ1-5
CDR3aa: CASSEQRREHF
CDR3nt: TGTGCCAGCAGTGAACAGAGGAGAGAGCATTTT

d_gene: TRBD1
v_gene: TRBV6-6
j_gene: TRBJ1-1
CDR3aa: CASIPGTGNTEAFF
CDR3nt: TGTGCCAGCATTCCAGGGACAGGGAACACTGAAGCTTTCTTT

d_gene: NA
v_gene: TRBV9
j_gene: TRBJ2-1
CDR3aa: CASSVEGTAGNEQFF
CDR3nt: TGTGCCAGCAGCGTAGAGGGCACTGCGGGCAATGAGCAGTTCTTC

d_gene: NA
v_gene: TRBV29-1
j_gene: TRBJ1-2
CDR3aa: CSVPRSYGYTF
CDR3nt: TGCAGCGTTCCTCGTTCCTATGGCTACACCTTC